The source of this T cell receptor (beta chain) is a study of blood T cell repertoires in COVID-19. Turning to the study itself: Acute and convalescent COVID-19 samples came from the United States, Italy and Spain.

The CDR3 loop spans 13 amino acids. Per germline, CDR1 SGHRS and CDR2 YFSETQ. V shed 5 bases and J 3 bases; nucleotides not matched to a gene: 4. Original methodology: Scientists estimated how many nucleated cells there were by amplifying reference gene primers. The method was immunoSEQ multiplex PCR; TCRdb's version includes in-frame clones alone and lacks a portion of them. V, J and clone size reflect that table, while D and trimming were determined from the DNA. Altogether around 100,000 clones are present, around nine tenths being singletons, with the ten largest covering approximately 15%. This clone was detected once.

The specimen sequenced was peripheral blood. This chain connects TRBV5-1 to TRBJ1-2; 7 bases fit TRBD1. The source is a human donor in a cohort sampled during active COVID-19. The DNA of the CDR3 is TGCGCCAGCAGAGTCGGGACAGACTATGGCTACACCTTC. It specifies CASRVGTDYGYTF.